A selection of T cell receptor beta chains follows, all from one sample in a study of early T cells in non-severe SARS-CoV-2 infection. TCRdb re-called the 5' RACE reads through MiXCR, storing one row per CDR3 protein. The sample lists about 66,000 distinct CDR3 sequences; about 13% were seen once. Sequenced: whole blood. The receptors were gathered from an adult who was a healthcare worker with PCR-confirmed SARS-CoV-2 infection or an uninfected control (not recorded which). Each CDR3 is given with its conserved first and last residue. D genes are given only for firm matches. Clone size is stated in some rows and not others, as once, few, many or a class when expanded.

d_gene: -
abundance: -
v_gene: TRBV9
j_gene: TRBJ1-6
CDR3aa: CASSAAPHNSPLHF
CDR3nt: TGTGCCAGCAGCGCCGCCCCCCACAATTCACCCCTCCACTTT

d_gene: -
abundance: -
v_gene: TRBV7-9
j_gene: TRBJ2-1
CDR3aa: CASSLGLRDNEQFF
CDR3nt: TGTGCCAGCAGCTTAGGACTCAGAGACAATGAGCAGTTCTTC

d_gene: -
abundance: once
v_gene: TRBV11-2
j_gene: TRBJ1-2
CDR3aa: CASSFIRGYGYTF
CDR3nt: TGTGCCAGCAGCTTTATTAGGGGTTATGGCTACACCTTC

d_gene: -
abundance: few
v_gene: TRBV29-1
j_gene: TRBJ2-7
CDR3aa: CSVEAPSSTPYEQYF
CDR3nt: TGCAGCGTTGAAGCCCCAAGTTCTACCCCCTACGAGCAGTACTTC

d_gene: TRBD2
abundance: -
v_gene: TRBV15
j_gene: TRBJ2-5
CDR3aa: CATSTPSGGTETQYF
CDR3nt: TGTGCCACCAGCACCCCGAGCGGGGGCACGGAGACCCAGTACTTC

d_gene: -
abundance: few
v_gene: TRBV28
j_gene: TRBJ1-1
CDR3aa: CASSLGLLGRAFF
CDR3nt: TGTGCCAGCAGTTTAGGTCTCCTCGGTCGAGCTTTCTTT

d_gene: TRBD2
abundance: -
v_gene: TRBV10-3
j_gene: TRBJ2-3
CDR3aa: CAIRPTSGSSDTQYF
CDR3nt: TGTGCCATCCGCCCGACTAGCGGGAGCTCAGATACGCAGTATTTT

d_gene: -
abundance: -
v_gene: TRBV3-1
j_gene: TRBJ1-5
CDR3aa: CASSQVFASQPQHF
CDR3nt: TGTGCCAGCAGCCAAGTCTTCGCTAGTCAGCCCCAGCATTTT

d_gene: TRBD2
abundance: -
v_gene: TRBV28
j_gene: TRBJ2-3
CDR3aa: CASSLSSGTSTDTQYF
CDR3nt: TGTGCCAGCAGTTTAAGTAGCGGGACTAGCACAGATACGCAGTATTTT

d_gene: -
abundance: few
v_gene: TRBV28
j_gene: TRBJ1-1
CDR3aa: CASRSGVGGTEAFF
CDR3nt: TGTGCCAGCCGCAGTGGAGTGGGGGGCACTGAAGCTTTCTTT

d_gene: TRBD2
abundance: many
v_gene: TRBV5-1
j_gene: TRBJ2-7
CDR3aa: CASSPLLAGAYEQYF
CDR3nt: TGCGCCAGCAGCCCCCTCCTAGCGGGAGCGTACGAGCAGTACTTC

d_gene: -
abundance: few
v_gene: TRBV12-3/TRBV12-4
j_gene: TRBJ1-1
CDR3aa: CASSPPQGPYTEAFF
CDR3nt: TGTGCCAGCAGTCCCCCTCAGGGACCATACACTGAAGCTTTCTTT

d_gene: -
abundance: many
v_gene: TRBV19
j_gene: TRBJ2-1
CDR3aa: CASNRVGEQFF
CDR3nt: TGTGCCAGTAATCGTGTCGGGGAGCAGTTCTTC

d_gene: TRBD2
abundance: -
v_gene: TRBV29-1
j_gene: TRBJ2-1
CDR3aa: CSALQGLAGHNEQFF
CDR3nt: TGCAGCGCCTTACAGGGACTAGCGGGTCACAATGAGCAGTTCTTC

d_gene: TRBD1
abundance: -
v_gene: TRBV4-1
j_gene: TRBJ1-4
CDR3aa: CASSQRQGDGKLFF
CDR3nt: TGCGCCAGCAGCCAACGACAGGGTGACGGAAAACTGTTTTTT

d_gene: TRBD1
abundance: many
v_gene: TRBV18
j_gene: TRBJ2-3
CDR3aa: CASSPRQGSGPDTQYF
CDR3nt: TGTGCCAGCTCACCCCGACAGGGATCGGGGCCAGATACGCAGTATTTT

d_gene: -
abundance: few
v_gene: TRBV9
j_gene: TRBJ2-5
CDR3aa: CASSVGGTETQYF
CDR3nt: TGTGCCAGCAGCGTAGGGGGTACAGAGACCCAGTACTTC

d_gene: -
abundance: many
v_gene: TRBV29-1
j_gene: TRBJ1-2
CDR3aa: CSAVRQEGYTF
CDR3nt: TGCAGCGCCGTAAGGCAGGAGGGCTACACCTTC